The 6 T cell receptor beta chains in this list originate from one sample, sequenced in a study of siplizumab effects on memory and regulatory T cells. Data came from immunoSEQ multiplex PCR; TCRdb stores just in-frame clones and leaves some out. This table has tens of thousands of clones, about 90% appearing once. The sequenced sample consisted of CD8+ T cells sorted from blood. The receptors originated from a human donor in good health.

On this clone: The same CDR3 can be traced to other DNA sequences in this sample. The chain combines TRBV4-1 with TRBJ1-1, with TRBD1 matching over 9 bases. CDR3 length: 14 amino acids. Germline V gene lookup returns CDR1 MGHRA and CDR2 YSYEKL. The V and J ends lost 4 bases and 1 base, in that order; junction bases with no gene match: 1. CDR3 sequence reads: CASSLGQGNTEAFF. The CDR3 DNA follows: TGCGCCAGCAGCCTGGGACAGGGGAACACTGAAGCTTTCTTT.

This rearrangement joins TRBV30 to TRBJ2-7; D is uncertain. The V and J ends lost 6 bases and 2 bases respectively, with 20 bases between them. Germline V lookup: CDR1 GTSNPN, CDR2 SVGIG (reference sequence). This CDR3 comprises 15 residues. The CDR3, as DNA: TGTGCCTGTACCCATTGGGGAACTGCGACCTACGAGCAGTACTTC. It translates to CACTHWGTATYEQYF.

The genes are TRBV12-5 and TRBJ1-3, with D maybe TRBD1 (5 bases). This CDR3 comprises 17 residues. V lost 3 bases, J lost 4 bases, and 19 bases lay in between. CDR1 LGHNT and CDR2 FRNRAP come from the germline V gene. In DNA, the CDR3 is TGTGCTAGTGGTTTCGGTCTGGGACCTCGGCAGGGAAACACCATATATTTT. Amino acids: CASGFGLGPRQGNTIYF.

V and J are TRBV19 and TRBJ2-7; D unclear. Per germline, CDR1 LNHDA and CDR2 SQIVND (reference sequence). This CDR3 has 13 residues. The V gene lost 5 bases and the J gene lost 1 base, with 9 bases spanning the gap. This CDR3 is CASSPPASYEQYF. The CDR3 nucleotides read TGTGCCAGTAGTCCTCCGGCGTCCTACGAGCAGTACTTC.

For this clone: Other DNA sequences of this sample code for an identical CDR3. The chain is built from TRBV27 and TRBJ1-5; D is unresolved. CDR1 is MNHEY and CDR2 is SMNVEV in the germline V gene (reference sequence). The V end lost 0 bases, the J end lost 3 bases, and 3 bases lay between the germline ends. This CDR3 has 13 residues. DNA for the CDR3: TGTGCCAGCAGTTTATCTTCCAATCAGCCCCAGCATTTT. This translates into CASSLSSNQPQHF.

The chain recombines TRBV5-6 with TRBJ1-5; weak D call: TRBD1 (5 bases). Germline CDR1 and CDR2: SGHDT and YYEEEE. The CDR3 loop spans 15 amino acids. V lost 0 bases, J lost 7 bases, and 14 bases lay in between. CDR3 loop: CASSLAHRGEQPQHF. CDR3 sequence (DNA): TGTGCCAGCAGCTTGGCCCACCGGGGCGAACAGCCCCAGCATTTT. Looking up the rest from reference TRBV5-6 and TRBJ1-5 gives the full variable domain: DAGVTQSPTHLIKTRGQQVTLRCSPKSGHDTVSWYQQALGQGPQFIFQYYEEEERQRGNFPDRFSGHQFPNYSSELNVNALLLGDSALYLCASSLAHRGEQPQHFGDGTRLSIL.